These T cell receptor beta chains were read from a single sample in a study of blood T cells in healthy people across ages. TCRdb ran MiXCR on the 5' RACE reads and lists one entry per CDR3 protein. The table includes approximately 800,000 distinct CDR3 sequences, roughly 50% detected once. What was sequenced was blood. The receptors derive from a man at least 80 years old in good health. The conserved cysteine and the conserved F or W are not part of the CDR3 here. Size values are once, few and many counts, or a class for expanded clones, and some rows have none.

abundance	v_gene	j_gene	CDR3aa
.	TRBV10-3	TRBJ2-3	AISRTGEGVFRYAY
.	TRBV12-3/TRBV12-4	TRBJ1-6	ASSSRDGWYSPLH
.	TRBV28	TRBJ2-4	ASSEGGTRGNIQY
.	TRBV27	TRBJ2-1	ASSFTSPGQGNEQF
few	TRBV12-3/TRBV12-4	TRBJ2-7	ASSPSYRDRDHEQY
.	TRBV5-1	TRBJ2-1	ASSSRIVSYNEQF
.	TRBV29-1	TRBJ2-1	SVGTGLGHEQF
.	TRBV20-1	TRBJ2-1	SARALIYNEQF
.	TRBV6-6	TRBJ2-5	ASSYSIGQGTYGQY
.	TRBV5-1	TRBJ1-2	ASSLAPRTGGASGGYT
.	TRBV2	TRBJ2-7	ASSELQGNYEQY
once	TRBV27	TRBJ2-5	ASSPRLAWGSEQY
.	TRBV27	TRBJ1-4	ASSPGTGHEKLF
.	TRBV20-1	TRBJ2-7	SAGDFASYEQY
once	TRBV11-1	TRBJ2-5	ASSSFMGLQETLY
.	TRBV20-1	TRBJ2-3	SASLTGSGRSSRGDTQY
.	TRBV7-2	TRBJ1-4	ASSFGVEAATREKLF